The rows below give T cell receptor beta chains drawn from one sample of a study of blood T cell repertoires in COVID-19. The data were produced by immunoSEQ multiplex PCR, yet TCRdb's version contains in-frame clones alone and is incomplete. The sample yields under 150,000 clones, about 86% seen once. The sample was peripheral blood. Receptors originate from a woman aged 60-75 years with active or convalescent COVID-19. Both conserved end residues are part of each CDR3. Fields, in order: clone size, V gene, D gene, J gene, CDR3 DNA, CDR3 protein. D genes are given only for firm matches. The size entry is marked missing in some rows and otherwise reads once, few, many or a size class.

>NA|TRBV7-2|TRBD2|TRBJ2-7
TGTGCCAGCAGCGAAAGAGCGGGGGCCTACGAGCAGTACTTC
CASSERAGAYEQYF
>NA|TRBV4-3|NA|TRBJ2-1
TGCGCCAGCAGCCAAGATCGTGGTGGTTTGAGAGGACAGAACGAGCAGTTCTTC
CASSQDRGGLRGQNEQFF
>many|TRBV10-2|TRBD2|TRBJ2-1
TGCGCCAGCAGACTTGCGGGGGGGTCCTACAATGAGCAGTTCTTC
CASRLAGGSYNEQFF
>NA|TRBV9|TRBD2|TRBJ2-3
TGTGCCAGCAGCCCCAGGGGGCTAGCGGGGGATTCTCTACGGGATACGCAGTATTTT
CASSPRGLAGDSLRDTQYF
>NA|TRBV5-1|TRBD1|TRBJ1-5
TGCGCCAGCAGCTTGGAGGGACAGGGAAGTAATCAGCCCCAGCATTTT
CASSLEGQGSNQPQHF
>NA|TRBV6-2/TRBV6-3|NA|TRBJ1-2
TGTGCCAGCAGTTTTGGCCGCAACTATGGCTACACCTTC
CASSFGRNYGYTF
>NA|TRBV6-1|NA|TRBJ2-3
TGTGCCAGCAGTGACAATGGGGGGAGCACAGATACGCAGTATTTT
CASSDNGGSTDTQYF
>NA|TRBV5-1|NA|TRBJ1-2
TGCGCCAGCAGCTTGGACAGGAACTATGGCTACACCTTC
CASSLDRNYGYTF
>once|TRBV5-1|TRBD2|TRBJ2-3
TGCGCCAGCAGCTACGGTACTAGCGGGGGGGTGGATACGCAGTATTTT
CASSYGTSGGVDTQYF
>once|TRBV4-2|NA|TRBJ2-3
TGTGCCAGCAGCCAACCGGGAACCCGGGGGACAGATACGCAGTATTTT
CASSQPGTRGTDTQYF
>NA|TRBV19|TRBD1|TRBJ1-5
TGTGCCAGTAGTATCAGGGGGCCTCAGCCCCAGCATTTT
CASSIRGPQPQHF
>once|TRBV11-2|TRBD1|TRBJ1-4
TGTGCCAGCAGCCCTTGGACAGGTGGAGAAAAACTGTTTTTT
CASSPWTGGEKLFF
>NA|TRBV6-6|TRBD1|TRBJ2-1
TGTGCCAGCACCGATACTGGCAGGGGGACCTACAATGAGCAGTTCTTC
CASTDTGRGTYNEQFF
>NA|TRBV27|TRBD2|TRBJ2-5
TGTGCCAGCAGTTTACAACCCAATGTAGCGGGAGGGCCTAAGACCCAGTACTTC
CASSLQPNVAGGPKTQYF
>NA|TRBV5-1|NA|TRBJ2-3
TGCGCCAGCAGCTTGGTGGGACTCTCCCCAGATACGCAGTATTTT
CASSLVGLSPDTQYF
>NA|TRBV25-1|TRBD1|TRBJ2-1
TGTGCCAGCAGGCCGGGACAGGGGTCAAATGAGCAGTTCTTC
CASRPGQGSNEQFF
>NA|TRBV6-2/TRBV6-3|TRBD2|TRBJ2-7
TGTGCCAGCAGTTACGCGGGACTAGCGGGAGGGCCCAATCTCTACGAGCAGTACTTC
CASSYAGLAGGPNLYEQYF
>NA|TRBV5-1|TRBD2|TRBJ2-3
TGCGCCAGCAGGGCGGGGGGCGGCGCAGATACGCAGTATTTT
CASRAGGGADTQYF
>NA|TRBV15|NA|TRBJ1-1
TGTGCCACCAGCCTTGACAGCTACACTGAAGCTTTCTTT
CATSLDSYTEAFF
>NA|TRBV9|TRBD1|TRBJ2-1
TGTGCCAGCAGCGTGAGACAGGGAGACAATGAGCAGTTCTTC
CASSVRQGDNEQFF
>NA|TRBV28|TRBD2|TRBJ2-1
TGTGCCAGCAGTTTTACAACTAGCGGGCTCAATGAGCAGTTCTTC
CASSFTTSGLNEQFF
>NA|TRBV29-1|NA|TRBJ2-5
TGCAGCGTTATTATAGCGAACCAAGAGACCCAGTACTTC
CSVIIANQETQYF
>NA|TRBV11-2|TRBD2|TRBJ2-5
TGTGCCAGCAGCCATGGGACTCTAGCGGGGGGGCGAGAGACCCAGTACTTC
CASSHGTLAGGRETQYF
>NA|TRBV19|NA|TRBJ2-3
TGTGCCAGTAGAACCGGTCCGAGAGGGGGTACGCAGTATTTT
CASRTGPRGGTQYF